Listed here are 11 T cell receptor beta chains from one sample, sequenced in a study of blood T cell repertoires in COVID-19. Some clones are missing from TCRdb's copy, which holds only in-frame ones; the method was immunoSEQ multiplex PCR. The sample lists roughly 160,000 clones, roughly 81% occurring once. Sequencing was carried out using peripheral blood. The receptors derive from a woman between 45 and 60 years old with COVID-19, enrolled during active disease.

This clone appeared a single time. The rearrangement links TRBV2 to TRBJ2-3, with 7 bases matching TRBD2. The CDR3 totals 16 residues. Losses at the gene ends were 1 base for V and 4 bases for J; bases not matched to a gene: 8. Germline V gives CDR1 SNHLY, CDR2 FYNNEI. The CDR3 nucleotides read TGTGCCAGCAGTGAAGGACCCGTACTAGCGTCAGATACGCAGTATTTT. Amino acids: CASSEGPVLASDTQYF.

The chain combines TRBV5-1 with TRBJ2-5, with 7 bases aligning to TRBD1. This CDR3 comprises 16 residues. The germline V gene encodes CDR1 SGHRS and CDR2 YFSETQ. The V and J ends lost 0 bases and 4 bases, in that order; junction bases with no gene match: 9. The CDR3 protein is CASSLGQGGVGETQYF. CDR3 nucleotide sequence: TGCGCCAGCAGCTTGGGACAGGGTGGGGTTGGAGAGACCCAGTACTTC.

This chain joins TRBV27 and TRBJ1-5; unclear D gene. Germline V gene lookup returns CDR1 MNHEY and CDR2 SMNVEV (reference sequence). Trimming stripped 1 base from V and 4 bases from J, with 8 bases between. The CDR3 sequence is 14 residues long. The CDR3 region is CASSLWGGNQPQHF. CDR3 DNA: TGTGCCAGCAGTTTATGGGGAGGAAATCAGCCCCAGCATTTT.

The genes are TRBV28 and TRBJ2-1; D gene unclear. Trimming removed 3 bases from V and 8 bases from J, with 5 bases in between. Germline loops: CDR1 MDHEN, CDR2 SYDVKM. The CDR3 length is 11 residues. The DNA for the CDR3 is TGTGCCAGCAGTTTCGAGTATGAGCAGTTCTTC. Translation: CASSFEYEQFF. Variable domain in full (rest from reference TRBV28 and TRBJ2-1): DVKVTQSSRYLVKRTGEKVFLECVQDMDHENMFWYRQDPGLGLRLIYFSYDVKMKEKGDIPEGYSVSREKKERFSLILESASTNQTSMYLCASSFEYEQFFGPGTRLTVL.

The J gene is TRBJ2-1, the V gene TRBV5-1; TRBD1 matches at 7 bases. The CDR3 has 18 residues. The germline CDR1 and CDR2 sequences are SGHRS and YFSETQ. The trim removed 6 bases at V and 5 bases at J, leaving 20 bases unmatched. CDR3 sequence reads: CASTIDGQLQGMNNEQFF. The CDR3 coding sequence is TGCGCCAGCACCATTGATGGGCAATTACAGGGGATGAACAATGAGCAGTTCTTC.

The J gene is TRBJ1-2, the V gene TRBV12-5, with 7 bases lining up with TRBD1. The CDR3 has 13 amino acids. Germline V CDR1 and CDR2: LGHNT, FRNRAP. J gave up 7 bases and V 7 bases, and 9 bases lay outside the gene matches. The CDR3: CASVPRGSFGYTF. The DNA of the CDR3 is TGTGCTAGTGTCCCCAGGGGGAGTTTTGGCTACACCTTC.

This chain links TRBV7-2 with TRBJ2-5, with D perhaps TRBD2 (5 bases). Germline assignment: CDR1 SGHTA and CDR2 FQGNSA. CDR3 length equals 13 residues. V was trimmed by 6 bases and J by 4 bases, leaving 12 bases between them. In DNA form, the CDR3 reads TGTGCCAGCAGACAGATACTAGGAGAGACCCAGTACTTC. Translating it yields CASRQILGETQYF. Full variable domain (rest looked up from reference TRBV7-2 and TRBJ2-5): GAGVSQSPSNKVTEKGKDVELRCDPISGHTALYWYRQSLGQGLEFLIYFQGNSAPDKSGLPSDRFSAERTGGSVSTLTIQRTQQEDSAVYLCASRQILGETQYFGPGTRLLVL.

This chain connects TRBV10-3 to TRBJ1-2; D is possibly TRBD1 (5 bases). Germline assignment: CDR1 ENHRY and CDR2 SYGVKD. With 2 bases removed from V and 3 bases from J, the gap between germline ends came to 16 bases. The CDR3 has 16 residues. The DNA for the CDR3 is TGTGCCATCAGTGAGCGCCAGGGCGTAAGAGACTATGGCTACACCTTC. It translates to CAISERQGVRDYGYTF.

V and J are TRBV18 and TRBJ1-1, with D unresolved. Germline V gives CDR1 KGHSH, CDR2 LQKENI. This CDR3 spans 12 amino acids. Trimming pared 4 bases from V and 3 bases from J, leaving 6 bases between. CDR3 sequence reads: CASSLIDTEAFF. Written as DNA, the CDR3 is TGTGCCAGCTCACTCATAGACACTGAAGCTTTCTTT. The full variable domain, with the rest looked up from reference TRBV18 and TRBJ1-1, is NAGVMQNPRHLVRRRGQEARLRCSPMKGHSHVYWYRQLPEEGLKFMVYLQKENIIDESGMPKERFSAEFPKEGPSILRIQQVVRGDSAAYFCASSLIDTEAFFGQGTRLTVV.

This chain uses TRBV27 with TRBJ2-7; no clear D. The CDR3 sequence is 12 residues long. Germline V gene data show CDR1 as MNHEY and CDR2 as SMNVEV (reference sequence). Trimming stripped 5 bases from V and 7 bases from J, with 12 bases between. The CDR3 coding sequence is TGTGCCAGCAGTAGAACTAACGGAGAGCAGTACTTC. The encoded protein is CASSRTNGEQYF.

The J gene is TRBJ2-5, the V gene TRBV11-2; 7 bases line up with TRBD1. The CDR3 contains 19 residues. Losses at the gene ends were 4 bases for V and 7 bases for J; bases not matched to a gene: 24. Germline-derived CDR1 and CDR2 are SGHAT and FQNNGV. The CDR3 loop reads CASSYPRTDPQGDFLTQYF. The CDR3 DNA follows: TGTGCCAGCAGCTACCCTCGAACGGACCCGCAGGGGGATTTTTTGACCCAGTACTTC.